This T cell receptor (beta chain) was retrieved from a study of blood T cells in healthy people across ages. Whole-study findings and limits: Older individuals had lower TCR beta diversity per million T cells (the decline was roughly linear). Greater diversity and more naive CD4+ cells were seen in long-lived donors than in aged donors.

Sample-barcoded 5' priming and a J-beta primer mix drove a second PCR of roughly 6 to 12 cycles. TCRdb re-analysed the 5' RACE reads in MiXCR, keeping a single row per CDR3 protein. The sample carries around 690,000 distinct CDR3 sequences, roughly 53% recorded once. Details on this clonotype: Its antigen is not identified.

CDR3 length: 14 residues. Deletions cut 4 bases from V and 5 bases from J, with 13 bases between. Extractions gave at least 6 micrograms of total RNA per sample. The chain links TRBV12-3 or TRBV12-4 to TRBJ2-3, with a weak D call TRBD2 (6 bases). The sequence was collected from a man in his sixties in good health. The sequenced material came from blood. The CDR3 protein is CASSSKIGGDTQYF. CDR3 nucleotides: TGTGCCAGCAGTTCCAAAATCGGGGGAGATACGCAGTATTTT.